This T cell receptor (beta chain) was captured by sequencing in a study of T cell changes during pregnancy in multiple sclerosis. The CDR3 spans 15 residues. With V trimmed by 7 bases and J by 7 bases, 11 bases remained unmatched. Assay: immunoSEQ multiplex PCR; the TCRdb copy retains only in-frame clones and omits some. Of 50,000 to 75,000 clones listed, under 95% are singletons. The chain has TRBV23-1 and TRBJ2-7, with 12 bases fitting TRBD1. TRBV23-1 is classed as an ORF, of uncertain function. The sequence derives from a female donor in good health, enrolled as a control in a pregnancy study. The source was peripheral blood, collected in the first trimester of pregnancy. CDR3 nucleotides: TGCGCCAGCACTCCAGGGACAGGGGGCTTGGATGAGCAGTACTTC. It codes for CASTPGTGGLDEQYF.